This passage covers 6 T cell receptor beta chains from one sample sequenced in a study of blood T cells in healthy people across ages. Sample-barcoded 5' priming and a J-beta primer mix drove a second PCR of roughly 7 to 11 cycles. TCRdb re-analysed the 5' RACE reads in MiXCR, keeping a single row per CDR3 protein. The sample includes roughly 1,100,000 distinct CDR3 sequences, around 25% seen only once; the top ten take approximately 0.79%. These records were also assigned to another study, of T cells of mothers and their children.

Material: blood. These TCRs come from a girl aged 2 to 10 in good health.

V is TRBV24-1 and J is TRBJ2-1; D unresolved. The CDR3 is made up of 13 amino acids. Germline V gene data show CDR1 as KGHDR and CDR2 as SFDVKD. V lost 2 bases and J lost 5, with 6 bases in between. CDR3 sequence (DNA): TGTGCCACCAGTGATTCGAGGCACAATGAGCAGTTCTTC. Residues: CATSDSRHNEQFF.

In nucleotides, the CDR3 is TGCAGCGTTGAACTGGCGCTAGTTTTCAATGAGCAGTTCTTC. Translated: CSVELALVFNEQFF. The chain combines TRBV29-1 with TRBJ2-5; D unresolved. The end of the DNA aligns better with TRBJ2-1, so the J call may be wrong. The germline V gene has CDR1 SQVTM and CDR2 ANQGSEA. CDR3 length: 14 amino acids.

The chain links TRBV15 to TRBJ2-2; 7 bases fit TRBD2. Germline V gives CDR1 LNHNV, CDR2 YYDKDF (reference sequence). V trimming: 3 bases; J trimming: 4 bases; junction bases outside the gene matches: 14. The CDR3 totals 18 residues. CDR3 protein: CATSSRLASPGSTGELFF. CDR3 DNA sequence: TGTGCCACCAGCAGCAGACTAGCATCGCCAGGGTCCACCGGGGAGCTGTTTTTT.

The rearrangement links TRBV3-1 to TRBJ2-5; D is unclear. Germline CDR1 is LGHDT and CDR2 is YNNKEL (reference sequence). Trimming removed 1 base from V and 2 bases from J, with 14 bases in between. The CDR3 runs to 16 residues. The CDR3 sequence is CASSQGGSPGQETQYF. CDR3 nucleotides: TGTGCCAGCAGCCAAGGAGGATCCCCCGGGCAAGAGACCCAGTACTTC.

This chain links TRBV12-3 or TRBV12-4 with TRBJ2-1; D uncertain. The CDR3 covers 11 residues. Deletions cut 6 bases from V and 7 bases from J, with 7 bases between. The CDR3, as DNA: TGTGCCAGCAGGCAGATGAATGAGCAGTTCTTC. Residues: CASRQMNEQFF.

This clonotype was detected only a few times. The CDR3 region is CSARDNWRGGPDEQYF. The CDR3 DNA reads as TGCAGTGCTAGAGATAATTGGCGGGGGGGCCCAGACGAGCAGTACTTC. The chain is built from TRBV20-1 and TRBJ2-5; the match to TRBD2 covers 9 bases. Judging by the DNA end, TRBJ2-7 fits better; the J call may be wrong. Germline V CDR1 and CDR2: DFQATT, SNEGSKA (reference sequence). There are 16 residues in the CDR3.